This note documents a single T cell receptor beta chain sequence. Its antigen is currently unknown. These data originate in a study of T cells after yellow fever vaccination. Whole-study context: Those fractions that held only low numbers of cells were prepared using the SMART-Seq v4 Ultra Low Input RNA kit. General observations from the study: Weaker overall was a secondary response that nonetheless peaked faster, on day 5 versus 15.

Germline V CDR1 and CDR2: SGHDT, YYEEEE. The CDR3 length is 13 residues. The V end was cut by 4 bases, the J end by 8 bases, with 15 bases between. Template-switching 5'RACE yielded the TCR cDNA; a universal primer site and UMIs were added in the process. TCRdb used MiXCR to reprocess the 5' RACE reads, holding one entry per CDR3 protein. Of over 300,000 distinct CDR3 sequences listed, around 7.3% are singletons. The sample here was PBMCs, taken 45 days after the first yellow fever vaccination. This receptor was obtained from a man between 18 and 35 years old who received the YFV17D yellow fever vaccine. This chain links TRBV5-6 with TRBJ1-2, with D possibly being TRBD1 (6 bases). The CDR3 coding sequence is TGTGCCAGCAGCCAAACAGGGATCTCCGGCTACACCTTC. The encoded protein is CASSQTGISGYTF.